These 9 T cell receptor beta chains share one sample of origin, sequenced in a study of blood T cell repertoires in COVID-19. TCRdb keeps only in-frame clones here, not all; method: immunoSEQ multiplex PCR. The data hold some 200,000 clones, with less than 90% observed a single time. Sample: peripheral blood. The receptors here all came from a woman aged 70-85 years with acute or convalescent COVID-19.

The chain combines TRBV10-3 with TRBJ1-1; D is undetermined. The CDR3 has 13 residues. V gave up 0 bases and J gave up 11 bases, with 13 bases separating them. Germline CDR1 ENHRY, CDR2 SYGVKD. CDR3 sequence: CAISESRELGAFF. CDR3 coding DNA: TGTGCCATCAGTGAGTCGCGGGAGTTGGGTGCTTTCTTT.

The chain carries TRBV7-9 and TRBJ1-2; weak D call: TRBD1 (6 bases). V was pared by 5 bases and J by 4 bases, with 17 bases between. CDR1 is SEHNR, CDR2 FQNEAQ, per germline (reference sequence). The CDR3 runs to 15 residues. Here the CDR3 DNA reads TGTGCCAGCAGCCCAGGGGAGAGGATAGGCTATGGCTACACCTTC. It yields the protein CASSPGERIGYGYTF.

This clone was recorded only once. The V call is TRBV12-5, the J call TRBJ1-4; no definite D call. Germline V gene lookup returns CDR1 LGHNT and CDR2 FRNRAP. This CDR3 comprises 14 residues. Trimming removed 6 bases from V and 8 bases from J, with 16 bases in between. CDR3 DNA sequence: TGTGCTAGTGGGCCTGGAGTAACGGGAGAAAAACTGTTTTTT. Translation: CASGPGVTGEKLFF.

The chain has TRBV19 and TRBJ2-1; TRBD2 aligns across 16 bases. This CDR3 has 16 residues. After removal of 4 bases from V and 6 bases from J, the junction contained 3 bases not matched to a gene. CDR1 is LNHDA and CDR2 is SQIVND in the germline V gene (reference sequence). CDR3 in amino acids: CASSRGLAGGGNEQFF. The CDR3 DNA reads as TGTGCCAGTAGTAGGGGACTAGCGGGAGGGGGCAATGAGCAGTTCTTC.

This chain uses TRBV29-1 with TRBJ2-1, with 11 positions matching TRBD2. Germline trimming cut 4 bases from V and 9 bases from J; bases unmatched to any gene: 14. The CDR3 extends over 16 amino acids. Germline loops: CDR1 SQVTM, CDR2 ANQGSEA. The CDR3 reads CSVAPGLAGGLGEQFF. In DNA form, the CDR3 reads TGCAGCGTTGCCCCGGGGTTAGCGGGAGGGTTGGGTGAGCAGTTCTTC.

This chain connects TRBV20-1 to TRBJ2-1, with D uncertain. This CDR3 is 11 amino acids long. Trimming removed 6 bases from V and 8 bases from J, with 11 bases in between. CDR1 and CDR2 from the germline V gene are DFQATT and SNEGSKA (reference sequence). The CDR3 DNA reads as TGCAGTGCCGGTATTTATGATGAGCAGTTCTTC. Translated, it gives CSAGIYDEQFF.

There are a few counts of this clone. The chain couples TRBV12-3 or TRBV12-4 to TRBJ1-2; D is ambiguous. This CDR3 is 13 amino acids long. Trimming shortened V by 3 bases and J by 4 bases, and 9 bases separated the two germline ends. The CDR3 protein is CASSFGRSYGYTF. In DNA form, the CDR3 reads TGTGCCAGCAGTTTTGGGCGCAGCTATGGCTACACCTTC.

This chain joins TRBV10-3 and TRBJ2-7; 10 bases are shared with TRBD1. Trimming at V came to 6 bases and at J to 4 bases, leaving 6 bases not matched to a gene. Germline assignment: CDR1 ENHRY and CDR2 SYGVKD. The CDR3 loop spans 14 amino acids. CDR3 region: CAIRGDRGPYEQYF. CDR3 DNA sequence: TGTGCCATCAGAGGGGACAGGGGTCCATACGAGCAGTACTTC.

This chain links TRBV13 with TRBJ1-3, with D tentatively TRBD1 (6 bases). V lost 2 bases, J lost 3 bases, and 11 bases lay in between. Germline CDR1 PRHDT, CDR2 FYEKMQ (reference sequence). The CDR3 has 15 residues. The CDR3 region is CASSLNTGYGNTIYF. CDR3 in DNA: TGTGCCAGCAGCTTAAACACAGGGTATGGAAACACCATATATTTT.